The rows below give T cell receptor beta chains drawn from one sample of a study of cytomegalovirus exposure and HLA in healthy donors. Data came from immunoSEQ multiplex PCR; TCRdb stores just in-frame clones and leaves some out. The repertoire has about 150,000 clones, 65% to 80% of them found once; the top ten carry 4%. The sample was PBMCs. These receptors were obtained from a woman in her thirties or forties in good health and CMV-seronegative. CDR3s include the opening cysteine and the closing phenylalanine or tryptophan. A D gene is named only where the DNA matches it firmly. Size values are once, few and many counts, or a class for expanded clones, and some rows have none.

cdr3_nt cdr3_aa j_call v_call d_call clone_size
TGTGCCGGAGGAGGCGGGGACTCTGGAAACACCATATATTTT CAGGGGDSGNTIYF TRBJ1-3 TRBV28 - -
TGTGCCAGCAGCCTCCGGGGTAAGCTCTACGGTGGCTACACCTTC CASSLRGKLYGGYTF TRBJ1-2 TRBV5-6 - -
TGCGCCAGCAGCTACGACTCCGCCGAGCAGTACTTC CASSYDSAEQYF TRBJ2-7 TRBV5-1 - -
TGTGCCAGCAGCTTTGGACAGGATAATGAAAAACTGTTTTTT CASSFGQDNEKLFF TRBJ1-4 TRBV5-4 TRBD1 -
TGCGCCAGCAGCTTGTACGGAGCTGAGCAGTTCTTC CASSLYGAEQFF TRBJ2-1 TRBV5-1 - -
TGCGCCAGCAGTGAGTCGAAAGGAGGTCTAGCGTACTACAATGAGCAGTTCTTC CASSESKGGLAYYNEQFF TRBJ2-1 TRBV10-2 - -
TGTGCCAGCAGCGGAAGGAGGGGTATCTCCTCCTTGGTCTTC CASSGRRGISSLVF TRBJ2-7 TRBV9 - -
TGTGCCAGCAGCAGGGACAGCTCCTTCTATGGCTACACCTTC CASSRDSSFYGYTF TRBJ1-2 TRBV2 TRBD1 -
TGTGCCAGCAGTTTATTAGGACAGGGGTCTGGGGCCAACGTCCTGACTTTC CASSLLGQGSGANVLTF TRBJ2-6 TRBV27 TRBD1 -
TGTGCCTGGAGGAGGGTAGAGTACACCTTC CAWRRVEYTF TRBJ1-2 TRBV30 - -
TGTGCCACCTTTAGGGCTAACGGGACAGGGAGGCACACTGAAGCTTTCTTT CATFRANGTGRHTEAFF TRBJ1-1 TRBV7-8 TRBD1 -
TGTGCCAGTAGTATTCCCACGGCCAGGTTAACTAATGAAAAACTGTTTTTT CASSIPTARLTNEKLFF TRBJ1-4 TRBV19 - -
TGTGCCAGCAGCTTAGCGACAGGGGGAGATGCGCAGTATTTT CASSLATGGDAQYF TRBJ2-3 TRBV13 TRBD1 -
TGCGCCAGCAGCCAGGCAGGGGGCGTGAGGGGCTACACCTTC CASSQAGGVRGYTF TRBJ1-2 TRBV4-1 TRBD1 -
TGTGCCAGCTCAACTCTGGGGGGGGCCTACGAGCAGTACTTC CASSTLGGAYEQYF TRBJ2-7 TRBV6-1 TRBD2 -
TGCGCCAGCAGCTTGAGGCTAGCCCGAGAGACCCAGTACTTC CASSLRLARETQYF TRBJ2-5 TRBV5-1 - -
TGCGCCAGCAGCTGGGGGACATCCCAAGAGACCCAGTACTTC CASSWGTSQETQYF TRBJ2-5 TRBV5-1 - -
TGTGCCAGCAGCCTAGGCCAAGAGACCCAGTACTTC CASSLGQETQYF TRBJ2-5 TRBV6-5 - -
TGTGCCACCGGGACAGAACAAGAGACCCAGTACTTC CATGTEQETQYF TRBJ2-5 TRBV2 TRBD1 -
TGCGCCAGCAGCCAAGGAAGAAGGACTAGCGGCCACAATGAGCAGTTCTTC CASSQGRRTSGHNEQFF TRBJ2-1 TRBV4-1 TRBD2 -
TGCGCCAGCAGCCCCGGACAGGGTGTAAGCTCCTACGAGCAGTACTTC CASSPGQGVSSYEQYF TRBJ2-7 TRBV5-1 TRBD1 -
TGTGCCAGCAGTCAGGACAGGTTTAGCCGGGGCTACACCTTC CASSQDRFSRGYTF TRBJ1-2 TRBV27 TRBD1 -
TGTGCCAGCAGCTCCCCCGGAGGAGGAGGCACAGATACGCAGTATTTT CASSSPGGGGTDTQYF TRBJ2-3 TRBV7-6 - -
TGTGCCAGCAGCGACAGACAGGGAACTAATGAAAAACTGTTTTTT CASSDRQGTNEKLFF TRBJ1-4 TRBV2 TRBD1 once
TGTGCCATCAGTGAGTCAAGTGGAGGCTCTGGGGCCAACGTCCTGACTTTC CAISESSGGSGANVLTF TRBJ2-6 TRBV10-3 - -
TGTGCCATCAGTGAGGACTTTTCGACAGATACGCAGTATTTT CAISEDFSTDTQYF TRBJ2-3 TRBV10-3 - -
TGTGCCAGCAGCCCCGGGACTCCCTACGAGCAGTACTTC CASSPGTPYEQYF TRBJ2-7 TRBV7-2 - -
TGCGCCACGCGAACGCTAGCATATCAAGAGACCCAGTACTTC CATRTLAYQETQYF TRBJ2-5 TRBV10-2 - -
TGTGCCAGCAGCTTAGGGGGTAGCGGGAGCGACGAGCAGTACTTC CASSLGGSGSDEQYF TRBJ2-7 TRBV11-3 TRBD2 -
TGTGCCAGCAGCTCGGGTCCCGATCAGCCCCAGCATTTT CASSSGPDQPQHF TRBJ1-5 TRBV13 - once
TGCGCCAGCAGCCAAGATGACAGGGCGGGAGAGACCCAGTACTTC CASSQDDRAGETQYF TRBJ2-5 TRBV4-1 TRBD1 -
TGCGCCAGCAGCTTGGCCGGGACTAGCACAGATACGCAGTATTTT CASSLAGTSTDTQYF TRBJ2-3 TRBV5-1 - -
TGTGCCAGCAATTACGGAGTAGCGGGAGGGCCGGGATCCAAAAACATTCAGTACTTC CASNYGVAGGPGSKNIQYF TRBJ2-4 TRBV19 TRBD2 -
TGTGCCAGCAGCCAAGACCGGGACAGGGGGACCTACAATGAGCAGTTCTTC CASSQDRDRGTYNEQFF TRBJ2-1 TRBV4-2 TRBD1 once
TGTGCCAGCAGCCGGGCAAACTCCCGTCAGGGACTGTTTTTT CASSRANSRQGLFF TRBJ1-4 TRBV11-2 - -
TGTGCCAGCAGATCCGACAAGCTCTTCTATGGCTACACCTTC CASRSDKLFYGYTF TRBJ1-2 TRBV6-1 - few
TGCGCCAGCAGCGCCGGGACTAGCGGAGAGACCCAGTACTTC CASSAGTSGETQYF TRBJ2-5 TRBV10-1 TRBD2 -
TGTGCCAGCGCCCCCGAGACAGGGCCTAATGAAAAACTGTTTTTT CASAPETGPNEKLFF TRBJ1-4 TRBV5-4 TRBD1 -
TGCGCCAGCAGCCCCGGACTCCAGTCACTTAATGAGCAGTTCTTC CASSPGLQSLNEQFF TRBJ2-1 TRBV5-1 - -
TGCAGCGTTGAGTATGCCCGGGGAGCTTTCTTT CSVEYARGAFF TRBJ1-1 TRBV29-1 - -
TGTGCCAGCAGTTATGGGACAGGAGACACAGATACGCAGTATTTT CASSYGTGDTDTQYF TRBJ2-3 TRBV28 TRBD1 -
TGTGCCAGCAGCTTAGGTTGGCACAGCACCTACGAGCAGTACTTC CASSLGWHSTYEQYF TRBJ2-7 TRBV11-3 - -
TGTGCCAGCAGCTTAGAAGGACTAGGAAACGAGCAGTACTTC CASSLEGLGNEQYF TRBJ2-7 TRBV13 TRBD2 -
TGTGCCAGCAGTACTCGGACAGGTGCTTTCTTT CASSTRTGAFF TRBJ1-1 TRBV6-5 TRBD1 few
TGCGCCAGCAGCCAAGATGAGGGGGTCACCAAAGCTTTCTTT CASSQDEGVTKAFF TRBJ1-1 TRBV4-1 - once
TGTGCCAGCAGCCTGGGAGGGCCCTCGAACACCGGGGAGCTGTTTTTT CASSLGGPSNTGELFF TRBJ2-2 TRBV6-6 TRBD2 -
TGTGCCAGCAGTTTAAGGACTTTCACAGATACGCAGTATTTT CASSLRTFTDTQYF TRBJ2-3 TRBV28 - -